Each of the 27 T cell receptor beta chains below was sequenced from the same sample in a study of blood T cell repertoires in COVID-19. Here immunoSEQ multiplex PCR was the method, and the copy in TCRdb shows in-frame clones only, minus some. The table lists 300,000 or so clones, around 87% of them singletons. Sequenced sample: peripheral blood. The receptors come from a woman aged 40 to 49 who had recovered from COVID-19.

The chain uses TRBV28 and TRBJ2-7; no clear D gene. Deletions cut 3 bases from V and 9 bases from J, with 15 bases between. This CDR3 is built from 13 residues. Per germline, CDR1 MDHEN and CDR2 SYDVKM. CDR3 residues: CASSFRSLFGQYF. DNA of the CDR3: TGTGCCAGCAGTTTCCGCTCCCTCTTCGGGCAGTACTTC.

This clone was picked up a small number of times. The V and J genes are TRBV12-3 or TRBV12-4 and TRBJ2-3; tentatively, D is TRBD2 (5 bases). Trimming cost V 10 bases and J 7 bases, with 15 bases left between them. This CDR3 spans 12 amino acids. CDR3 loop: CATRPGIHTQYF. CDR3 bases: TGTGCCACCCGTCCCGGGATTCATACGCAGTATTTT.

The chain is built from TRBV30 and TRBJ1-2; D uncertain. Germline values: CDR1 GTSNPN, CDR2 SVGIG (reference sequence). V gave up 2 bases and J gave up 4 bases, with 14 bases separating them. The CDR3 covers 14 residues. CDR3 loop: CAWSPGTVIYGYTF. The CDR3 coding sequence is TGTGCCTGGAGTCCTGGAACAGTTATCTATGGCTACACCTTC.

This chain joins TRBV7-2 and TRBJ1-5; D not certain. In germline, CDR1 is SGHTA, CDR2 FQGNSA. The CDR3 has 15 residues. The V end was cut by 2 bases, the J end by 4 bases, with 12 bases between. CDR3: CASSLRFSGNQPQHF. DNA for the CDR3: TGTGCCAGCAGCTTACGGTTTTCGGGGAATCAGCCCCAGCATTTT.

This clone was found once. The chain carries TRBV4-3 and TRBJ1-2; D might be TRBD1 (5 bases). V was pared by 2 bases and J by 5 bases, with 12 bases between. CDR1 and CDR2 (germline): LGHNA, YSLEER. This CDR3 region has 14 residues. The CDR3 is CASSQTRVGYGYTF. DNA of the CDR3: TGCGCCAGCAGCCAAACCAGGGTGGGGTATGGCTACACCTTC.

The J gene is TRBJ2-7, the V gene TRBV5-4, with 8 bases aligning to TRBD2. The CDR3 loop spans 15 amino acids. CDR1 SGHNT and CDR2 YYREEE come from the germline V gene (reference sequence). The V segment lost 3 bases and the J segment 1 base; nucleotides outside the gene matches: 6. The CDR3 bases are TGTGCCAGCAGCTCCGGGGCGGGGGGTTCCTACGAGCAGTACTTC. It specifies CASSSGAGGSYEQYF.

The CDR3 protein is CASSEGPGTGAGSNQPQHF. The CDR3 DNA is TGTGCCAGCAGTGAAGGCCCAGGGACGGGAGCAGGGAGCAATCAGCCCCAGCATTTT. The V call is TRBV6-1, the J call TRBJ1-5, with a possible D match to TRBD1 (5 bases). Germline V gives CDR1 MNHNS, CDR2 SASEGT. The CDR3 extends over 19 amino acids. V was clipped by 1 base and J by 1 base, with 20 bases between them.

The V and J genes are TRBV30 and TRBJ2-7; 9 nucleotides line up with TRBD1. This CDR3 is built from 13 residues. With 8 bases clipped from V and 2 bases from J, the junction kept 7 bases outside the gene matches. In germline, CDR1 is GTSNPN, CDR2 SVGIG (reference sequence). CDR3 sequence reads: CAVQGAGAYEQYF. The CDR3 nucleotides are TGTGCCGTACAGGGGGCGGGGGCCTACGAGCAGTACTTC.

This rearrangement joins TRBV30 to TRBJ1-4, with D possibly being TRBD1 (6 bases). Germline V gives CDR1 GTSNPN, CDR2 SVGIG (reference sequence). This CDR3 contains 15 residues. V was clipped by 2 bases and J by 4 bases, with 14 bases between them. This CDR3 reads CAWSRGGGGNEKLFF. CDR3 DNA: TGTGCCTGGAGTAGGGGAGGGGGAGGTAATGAAAAACTGTTTTTT.

V usage is TRBV20-1 and J usage is TRBJ2-3; no clear D. Germline assignment: CDR1 DFQATT and CDR2 SNEGSKA (reference sequence). This CDR3 contains 14 residues. V dropped 3 bases and J dropped 0 bases, with 10 bases sitting between them. CDR3 coding DNA: TGCAGTGCTAGTAGGCAGGCTAGCACAGATACGCAGTATTTT. It is translated as CSASRQASTDTQYF.

The V call is TRBV4-3, the J call TRBJ2-3; TRBD2 aligns across 14 bases. V shed 0 bases and J 0 bases; nucleotides not matched to a gene: 8. In germline, CDR1 is LGHNA, CDR2 YSLEER. The CDR3 extends over 20 amino acids. The CDR3 nucleotides are TGCGCCAGCAGCCAAGATCGGGTCGGGACTAGCGGGAGAAGCACAGATACGCAGTATTTT. Translated, it gives CASSQDRVGTSGRSTDTQYF.

V and J are TRBV7-9 and TRBJ1-4; D is unresolved. Trimming removed 2 bases from V and 7 bases from J, with 11 bases in between. The germline V gene encodes CDR1 SEHNR and CDR2 FQNEAQ (reference sequence). The CDR3 is 14 residues long. CDR3 loop: CASSLNTGSEKLFF. CDR3 in DNA: TGTGCCAGCAGCTTAAATACCGGGTCTGAAAAACTGTTTTTT. Based on the CDR3 plus reference TRBV7-9 and TRBJ1-4, the full variable domain is DTGVSQNPRHKITKRGQNVTFRCDPISEHNRLYWYRQTLGQGPEFLTYFQNEAQLEKSRLLSDRFSAERPKGSFSTLEIQRTEQGDSAMYLCASSLNTGSEKLFFGSGTQLSVL.

The chain is built from TRBV9 and TRBJ1-1, with D hard to call. V gave up 1 base and J gave up 0 bases, with 7 bases separating them. The CDR3 is 14 residues long. Germline V lookup: CDR1 SGDLS, CDR2 YYNGEE. The CDR3 nucleotides read TGTGCCAGCAGCGTAACCAGGATGAACACTGAAGCTTTCTTT. Translated, it gives CASSVTRMNTEAFF.

CDR3 loop: CASTMTDSRNGYTF. CDR3 sequence (DNA): TGTGCCAGTACCATGACAGACTCCCGTAATGGCTACACCTTC. This chain uses TRBV19 with TRBJ1-2, with D perhaps matching TRBD1 (5 bases). This CDR3 has 14 amino acids. Germline V gene data show CDR1 as LNHDA and CDR2 as SQIVND (reference sequence). V gave up 7 bases and J gave up 6 bases, with 18 bases separating them.

The chain joins TRBV5-4 to TRBJ2-7; 8 bases map to TRBD1. CDR1 is SGHNT and CDR2 is YYREEE in the germline V gene (reference sequence). Trimming removed 3 bases from V and 3 bases from J; junction bases left unmatched: 8. CDR3 length: 15 residues. The CDR3 DNA follows: TGTGCCAGCAGCTCTGGGGTGGGGACAGGCTACGAGCAGTACTTC. Its translation is CASSSGVGTGYEQYF.

V usage is TRBV6-2 or TRBV6-3 and J usage is TRBJ2-7; possibly TRBD2 for D (6 bases). The CDR3 contains 19 residues. CDR1 is MNHEY and CDR2 is SVGEGT in the germline V gene. V was clipped by 2 bases and J by 3 bases, with 26 bases between them. CDR3 in amino acids: CASSYAPAGLPKLNYEQYF. For the CDR3, the DNA is TGTGCCAGCAGTTACGCCCCGGCGGGACTGCCAAAGCTTAACTACGAGCAGTACTTC.

The rearrangement joins TRBV18 to TRBJ2-2, with D possibly TRBD2 on 6 matching bases. Looked up from germline, CDR1 is KGHSH and CDR2 is LQKENI. This CDR3 region has 16 residues. V gave up 5 bases and J gave up 1 base, with 14 bases separating them. CDR3 amino acids: CASSVTGTGNTGELFF. The CDR3 coding sequence is TGTGCCAGCTCAGTAACCGGGACTGGGAACACCGGGGAGCTGTTTTTT.

The chain uses TRBV14 and TRBJ1-2; D is possibly TRBD1 (5 bases). The CDR3 runs to 14 residues. Germline V gives CDR1 SGHDN, CDR2 FVKESK. The V end lost 3 bases, the J end lost 8 bases, and 16 bases lay between the germline ends. Here the CDR3 DNA reads TGTGCCAGCAGCCAGTTGAGCGGGACGATCGGCTACACCTTC. Its protein is CASSQLSGTIGYTF.

The chain combines TRBV30 with TRBJ2-5, with D possibly being TRBD1 (7 bases). The CDR3 runs to 13 residues. CDR1 is GTSNPN, CDR2 SVGIG, per germline (reference sequence). V was pared by 8 bases and J by 5 bases, with 18 bases between. The CDR3 DNA follows: TGTGCCGGGGAGGAGGGGGCGCGGGAGACCCAGTACTTC. Protein sequence: CAGEEGARETQYF.

This chain connects TRBV6-7 to TRBJ1-1, with a weak D call TRBD1 (5 bases). TRBV6-7 is an open reading frame, and its role is uncertain. The CDR3 totals 16 residues. The CDR3 nucleotides are TGTCATTCCCCTGTTTGGGGGGAAAGCGGTGACACTGAAGCTTTCTTT. Residues: CHSPVWGESGDTEAFF.

The chain links TRBV28 to TRBJ2-7, with 10 bases aligning to TRBD1. The CDR3 runs to 15 residues. V dropped 6 bases and J dropped 3; count of bases not matched to a gene: 8. Germline V CDR1 and CDR2: MDHEN, SYDVKM. DNA of the CDR3: TGTGCCAGCAGACCAGACGGGACAGGGGTCTACGAGCAGTACTTC. Translation gives CASRPDGTGVYEQYF. The full variable domain, rest sourced from reference TRBV28 and TRBJ2-7, is DVKVTQSSRYLVKRTGEKVFLECVQDMDHENMFWYRQDPGLGLRLIYFSYDVKMKEKGDIPEGYSVSREKKERFSLILESASTNQTSMYLCASRPDGTGVYEQYFGPGTRLTVT.

The gene calls are TRBV9 and TRBJ1-1, with TRBD1 matching over 10 bases. The CDR3 spans 15 residues. Trimming cost V 0 bases and J 3 bases; bases outside gene matches: 2. Per germline, CDR1 SGDLS and CDR2 YYNGEE. CDR3 residues: CASSVVDRGYTEAFF. In DNA, the CDR3 is TGTGCCAGCAGCGTAGTGGACAGGGGGTACACTGAAGCTTTCTTT. The full variable domain, rest sourced from reference TRBV9 and TRBJ1-1, is DSGVTQTPKHLITATGQRVTLRCSPRSGDLSVYWYQQSLDQGLQFLIQYYNGEERAKGNILERFSAQQFPDLHSELNLSSLELGDSALYFCASSVVDRGYTEAFFGQGTRLTVV.

This clone was seen just once. The rearrangement joins TRBV27 to TRBJ1-2, with D perhaps matching TRBD1 (6 bases). The CDR3 length is 14 residues. V was pared by 3 bases and J by 0 bases, with 8 bases between. Germline V CDR1 and CDR2: MNHEY, SMNVEV (reference sequence). DNA of the CDR3: TGTGCCAGCAGTTTTTCAGGGGCTAACTATGGCTACACCTTC. Amino acids: CASSFSGANYGYTF.

The chain recombines TRBV7-3 with TRBJ1-2; no clear D. The germline gives CDR1 SGHTA, CDR2 FQGTGA. V shed 6 bases and J shed 5 bases, with 19 bases lying between them. The CDR3 is 15 residues long. CDR3 protein: CASRPSGSENYGYTF. CDR3 in DNA: TGTGCCAGCAGACCTAGCGGATCCGAAAATTATGGCTACACCTTC.

The CDR3 DNA sequence: TGTGCCAGTAGTTCAGATTTGGGCCTGGGCGGGGGACGGTACAATGAGCAGTTCTTC. Amino acid sequence: CASSSDLGLGGGRYNEQFF. The chain has TRBV19 and TRBJ2-1; the match to TRBD2 covers 7 bases. Germline lookup yields CDR1 LNHDA and CDR2 SQIVND (reference sequence). J gave up 4 bases and V 5 bases, and 20 bases lay outside the gene matches. The CDR3 contains 19 residues. Based on the CDR3 plus reference TRBV19 and TRBJ2-1, the full variable domain is DGGITQSPKYLFRKEGQNVTLSCEQNLNHDAMYWYRQDPGQGLRLIYYSQIVNDFQKGDIAEGYSVSREKKESFPLTVTSAQKNPTAFYLCASSSDLGLGGGRYNEQFFGPGTRLTVL.

V and J are TRBV3-1 (or the pseudogene TRBV3-2) and TRBJ2-2, with D uncertain. V lost 4 bases and J 1 base, leaving 4 bases between the germline ends. The CDR3 loop spans 13 amino acids. The germline V gene has CDR1 LGHDT and CDR2 YNNKEL (reference sequence). The CDR3 protein is CASSLKNTGELFF. In DNA, the CDR3 is TGTGCCAGCAGCCTAAAGAACACCGGGGAGCTGTTTTTT.

This clone appeared a single time. The genes are TRBV7-2 and TRBJ1-6, with D hard to call. The CDR3 is made up of 12 amino acids. V was trimmed by 6 bases and J by 7 bases, leaving 7 bases between them. Germline V CDR1 and CDR2: SGHTA, FQGNSA. The CDR3 region has the DNA TGTGCCAGCAGGGGAGTGAATTCACCCCTCCACTTT. This encodes CASRGVNSPLHF.